The 27 T cell receptor beta chains in this list originate from one sample, sequenced in a study of blood T cell repertoires in COVID-19. Sequencing was performed with immunoSEQ multiplex PCR; in TCRdb, only in-frame clones are kept and a portion is missing. The sample has about 74,000 clones; over 75% are singletons. Specimen: peripheral blood. The receptors derive from an elderly woman with active or convalescent COVID-19.

The chain employs TRBV30 and TRBJ2-2, with TRBD1 matching over 9 bases. In germline, CDR1 is GTSNPN, CDR2 SVGIG (reference sequence). This CDR3 region has 13 residues. The trim removed 5 bases at V and 4 bases at J, leaving 2 bases unmatched. The CDR3 sequence: CAWGQGITGELFF. The CDR3 DNA is TGTGCCTGGGGACAGGGGATCACCGGGGAGCTGTTTTTT. Drawing the rest from reference TRBV30 and TRBJ2-2, the complete variable domain is SQTIHQWPATLVQPVGSPLSLECTVEGTSNPNLYWYRQAAGRGLQLLFYSVGIGQISSEVPQNLSASRPQDRQFILSSKKLLLSDSGFYLCAWGQGITGELFFGEGSRLTVL.

The chain couples TRBV3-1 (or the pseudogene TRBV3-2) to TRBJ1-4; D is perhaps TRBD1 (6 bases). The V end lost 4 bases, the J end lost 3 bases, and 12 bases lay between the germline ends. The germline V gene encodes CDR1 LGHDT and CDR2 YNNKEL (reference sequence). This CDR3 has 15 residues. CDR3 region: CASSPRGQPNEKLFF. CDR3 sequence (DNA): TGTGCCAGCAGCCCGCGGGGGCAGCCTAATGAAAAACTGTTTTTT.

The chain links TRBV30 to TRBJ2-1, with 9 bases fitting TRBD1. J gave up 5 bases and V 2 bases, and 7 bases lay outside the gene matches. Germline lookup yields CDR1 GTSNPN and CDR2 SVGIG (reference sequence). CDR3 length equals 15 residues. The CDR3 reads CAWSRFGQGNNEQFF. The CDR3 DNA reads TGTGCCTGGAGTAGGTTCGGACAGGGGAACAATGAGCAGTTCTTC.

This chain connects TRBV19 to TRBJ1-2, with TRBD1 matching 9 bases. Germline CDR1 reads LNHDA; CDR2 reads SQIVND (reference sequence). The V gene end was trimmed by 7 bases and the J gene end by 8 bases; junction bases not matched to a gene: 14. The CDR3 totals 15 residues. CDR3 protein: CASTAVTGGRAGYTF. CDR3 DNA: TGTGCCAGTACTGCGGTAACAGGGGGCCGTGCGGGCTACACCTTC.

The chain links TRBV28 to TRBJ1-6, with D possibly TRBD1 on 5 matching bases. V lost 3 bases and J lost 9, with 18 bases in between. CDR1 is MDHEN, CDR2 SYDVKM, per germline. The CDR3 runs 16 residues. The CDR3 loop is CASSFPVGQGRSPLHF. The CDR3 region has the DNA TGTGCCAGCAGTTTCCCGGTTGGGCAGGGTCGTTCACCCCTCCACTTT. The full variable domain, rest sourced from reference TRBV28 and TRBJ1-6, is DVKVTQSSRYLVKRTGEKVFLECVQDMDHENMFWYRQDPGLGLRLIYFSYDVKMKEKGDIPEGYSVSREKKERFSLILESASTNQTSMYLCASSFPVGQGRSPLHFGNGTRLTVT.

The chain employs TRBV30 and TRBJ1-5, with 8 bases matching TRBD1. V trimming: 2 bases; J trimming: 6 bases; junction bases outside the gene matches: 9. This CDR3 region has 15 residues. Germline CDR1 is GTSNPN and CDR2 is SVGIG (reference sequence). CDR3 loop: CAWSPYMDRAQPQHF. In DNA form, the CDR3 reads TGTGCCTGGAGTCCGTACATGGACAGGGCTCAGCCCCAGCATTTT.

The V gene is TRBV19, the J gene TRBJ2-5; a possible D gene is TRBD2 (6 bases). Trimming stripped 3 bases from V and 5 bases from J, with 16 bases between. This CDR3 is 15 amino acids long. Germline V gives CDR1 LNHDA, CDR2 SQIVND (reference sequence). The CDR3 sequence: CASSIRGPAGETQYF. Here the CDR3 DNA reads TGTGCCAGTAGTATTCGTGGTCCCGCGGGGGAGACCCAGTACTTC. Full variable domain (rest looked up from reference TRBV19 and TRBJ2-5): DGGITQSPKYLFRKEGQNVTLSCEQNLNHDAMYWYRQDPGQGLRLIYYSQIVNDFQKGDIAEGYSVSREKKESFPLTVTSAQKNPTAFYLCASSIRGPAGETQYFGPGTRLLVL.

V gene TRBV7-6 combines with J gene TRBJ2-3, with a weak D call TRBD1 (5 bases). The V gene lost 5 bases and the J gene lost 3 bases, with 24 bases spanning the gap. In germline, CDR1 is SGHVS, CDR2 FNYEAQ. The CDR3 covers 18 residues. CDR3 in amino acids: CASSHGAAPGLETDTQYF. The CDR3 DNA reads TGTGCCAGCAGCCATGGGGCGGCTCCGGGTCTCGAGACAGATACGCAGTATTTT.

The chain recombines TRBV28 with TRBJ1-2; TRBD1 is a possible D gene (5 bases). V lost 5 bases and J 2 bases, leaving 9 bases between the germline ends. CDR1 and CDR2 from the germline V gene are MDHEN and SYDVKM. The CDR3 has 13 residues. The CDR3 is CASSPTVNYGYTF. The CDR3 DNA reads TGTGCCAGCAGTCCGACAGTGAACTATGGCTACACCTTC.

The chain recombines TRBV10-3 with TRBJ2-7; 8 nucleotides line up with TRBD1. Looked up from germline, CDR1 is ENHRY and CDR2 is SYGVKD. The V segment lost 6 bases and the J segment 9 bases; nucleotides outside the gene matches: 16. There are 15 residues in the CDR3. CDR3 region: CAISPSGQGSLGQYF. For the CDR3, the DNA is TGTGCCATCAGCCCTTCAGGACAGGGATCGTTAGGGCAGTACTTC.

The chain couples TRBV7-8 to TRBJ2-5; 9 nucleotides align to TRBD2. With 3 bases clipped from V and 2 bases from J, the junction kept 10 bases outside the gene matches. In germline, CDR1 is SGHVS, CDR2 FQNEAQ. This CDR3 comprises 17 residues. The CDR3 loop is CASSFLFLAGTQETQYF. The CDR3 DNA is TGTGCCAGCAGCTTTTTATTCCTAGCGGGGACACAAGAGACCCAGTACTTC. Full variable domain (rest looked up from reference TRBV7-8 and TRBJ2-5): GAGVSQSPRYKVAKRGQDVALRCDPISGHVSLFWYQQALGQGPEFLTYFQNEAQLDKSGLPSDRFFAERPEGSVSTLKIQRTQQEDSAVYLCASSFLFLAGTQETQYFGPGTRLLVL.

The V gene is TRBV7-9, the J gene TRBJ2-6; 7 bases fit TRBD1. Germline-derived CDR1 and CDR2 are SEHNR and FQNEAQ (reference sequence). This CDR3 is 14 amino acids long. V lost 4 bases to trimming and J lost 9 bases; unmatched junction nucleotides: 6. The CDR3 bases are TGTGCCAGCAGCTCCGGGACAGACAGCAACGTCCTGACTTTC. It encodes CASSSGTDSNVLTF.

The chain employs TRBV7-2 and TRBJ2-1; 8 bases align to TRBD2. The trim removed 7 bases at V and 4 bases at J, leaving 9 bases unmatched. The CDR3 is 15 residues long. Germline V gives CDR1 SGHTA, CDR2 FQGNSA. Written as DNA, the CDR3 is TGTGCCAGCACCCCCGGCGGGGGGCTTTACAATGAGCAGTTCTTC. This encodes CASTPGGGLYNEQFF.

The rearrangement uses TRBV28 and TRBJ1-5; 7 bases align to TRBD1. Germline V CDR1 and CDR2: MDHEN, SYDVKM. CDR3 size: 15 residues. J lost 1 base, V lost 6 bases, and 6 bases had no gene match. In nucleotides, the CDR3 is TGTGCCAGCAGCATTACAGGGGCAAGCAATCAGCCCCAGCATTTT. It encodes CASSITGASNQPQHF.

A single count supports this clone. Other nucleotide sequences from this sample produce the same CDR3. The rearrangement joins TRBV2 to TRBJ1-5; D may be TRBD1 (5 bases). The CDR3 sequence is 13 residues long. Trimming removed 6 bases from V and 6 bases from J, with 12 bases in between. Germline CDR1 reads SNHLY; CDR2 reads FYNNEI. DNA for the CDR3: TGTGCCAGCAGGAGGCAGGGCACTCAGCCCCAGCATTTT. Its protein product is CASRRQGTQPQHF.

V gene TRBV9 combines with J gene TRBJ2-2; 7 bases are a match to TRBD2. This CDR3 has 14 amino acids. J was trimmed by 4 bases and V by 3 bases; bases with no gene match: 3. Per the germline V gene, CDR1 is SGDLS and CDR2 is YYNGEE. CDR3 coding DNA: TGTGCCAGCAGCGCGGGGGGAGCCACCGGGGAGCTGTTTTTT. This codes for CASSAGGATGELFF.

The J gene is TRBJ2-3, the V gene TRBV4-1, with 9 positions matching TRBD2. The CDR3 spans 19 residues. Unmatched junction bases numbered 15, after V lost 3 bases and J lost 2 bases. Germline CDR1 MGHRA, CDR2 YSYEKL. The CDR3: CASSHPGGRSGGSTDTQYF. CDR3 coding DNA: TGCGCCAGCAGCCACCCCGGAGGGCGTAGCGGGGGTTCCACAGATACGCAGTATTTT.

The CDR3 loop reads CASSETTPTKAFF. CDR3 DNA sequence: TGCGCCAGCAGTGAGACTACGCCTACAAAAGCTTTCTTT. The gene calls are TRBV10-1 and TRBJ1-1, with D hard to call. V was pared by 2 bases and J by 9 bases, with 13 bases between. The CDR3 loop spans 13 amino acids. Germline V gene data show CDR1 as WNHNN and CDR2 as SYGVQD (reference sequence).

This rearrangement joins TRBV21-1 to TRBJ2-3; the listed D gene, TRBD2, was not tested against the DNA. TRBV21-1 is noted as a pseudogene. This CDR3 has 17 residues. CDR3 nucleotide sequence: TGTGCCAGCAGCAGTGAGTCTAGCGGGGGCCACAACGATACGCAGTATTTT. Its protein is CASSSESSGGHNDTQYF.

The chain joins TRBV4-1 to TRBJ1-3; D is ambiguous. The CDR3 is made up of 15 amino acids. Trimming removed 0 bases at V and 2 bases at J, with 8 bases between. From germline, CDR1 is MGHRA and CDR2 YSYEKL. CDR3 residues: CASSQERQPGNTIYF. The DNA of the CDR3 is TGCGCCAGCAGCCAAGAGCGGCAGCCTGGAAACACCATATATTTT.

The chain couples TRBV19 to TRBJ2-7; weak D call: TRBD1 (5 bases). The V end was cut by 5 bases, the J end by 2 bases, with 22 bases between. Germline-derived CDR1 and CDR2 are LNHDA and SQIVND (reference sequence). The CDR3 runs to 17 residues. The CDR3: CASSLYHQGPRTYEQYF. CDR3 nucleotide sequence: TGTGCCAGTAGTCTATATCACCAGGGTCCGAGGACCTACGAGCAGTACTTC.

This clone was counted only a few times. J is TRBJ2-1 and V is TRBV10-3; D is possibly TRBD2 (5 bases). The CDR3 has 13 residues. Germline loops: CDR1 ENHRY, CDR2 SYGVKD. Trimming left V 0 bases short and J 8 bases short, with 8 bases between. CDR3 DNA sequence: TGTGCCATCAGTGAGTCCCGGGGAGATGAGCAGTTCTTC. Translated: CAISESRGDEQFF.

The chain combines TRBV5-6 with TRBJ2-5; possibly TRBD2 for D (5 bases). Trimming pared 4 bases from V and 2 bases from J, leaving 12 bases between. The CDR3 is made up of 14 amino acids. Germline-derived CDR1 and CDR2 are SGHDT and YYEEEE. DNA of the CDR3: TGTGCCAGCAGCCTTTCTAGCTTACAAGAGACCCAGTACTTC. It translates to CASSLSSLQETQYF. The entire variable domain, with the rest obtained from reference TRBV5-6 and TRBJ2-5, is as follows: DAGVTQSPTHLIKTRGQQVTLRCSPKSGHDTVSWYQQALGQGPQFIFQYYEEEERQRGNFPDRFSGHQFPNYSSELNVNALLLGDSALYLCASSLSSLQETQYFGPGTRLLVL.

The chain carries TRBV6-5 and TRBJ2-1; TRBD2 agrees at 8 bases. The CDR3 contains 13 residues. CDR1 and CDR2 (germline): MNHEY, SVGAGI. V shed 6 bases, J shed 10 bases, and the junction held 8 bases outside the gene matches. CDR3 region: CASSPGGVIEQFF. The CDR3 bases are TGTGCCAGCAGCCCGGGGGGGGTTATAGAGCAGTTCTTC.

This rearrangement joins TRBV6-2 or TRBV6-3 to TRBJ2-2; 8 bases are a match to TRBD1. The trim removed 2 bases at V and 6 bases at J, leaving 11 bases unmatched. This CDR3 has 17 residues. The germline V gene has CDR1 MNHEY and CDR2 SVGEGT. Here the CDR3 reads CASSYPPGQVGAGELFF. In DNA, the CDR3 is TGTGCCAGCAGTTACCCACCGGGACAGGTGGGTGCCGGGGAGCTGTTTTTT.

This rearrangement joins TRBV12-3 or TRBV12-4 to TRBJ2-1; D uncertain. Trimming left V 6 bases short and J 6 bases short, with 9 bases between. The CDR3 is 12 amino acids. For the CDR3, the DNA is TGTGCCAGCAGCCTTCGTCCCAATGAGCAGTTCTTC. Its protein product is CASSLRPNEQFF.

The chain combines TRBV12-3 or TRBV12-4 with TRBJ1-5; no clear D. The CDR3 covers 13 residues. Trimming pared 5 bases from V and 4 bases from J, leaving 9 bases between. The CDR3 nucleotides read TGTGCCAGCAGTCGCGACGGGAATCAGCCCCAGCATTTT. Translating gives CASSRDGNQPQHF.